The sequence of this TCR beta chain was determined in a study of Tregs in tolerant kidney transplant recipients (dated by TCRdb to the late 2010s). About the investigation overall: The study applied TCRbeta sequencing to find donor-specific regulatory T cells before combined kidney and bone marrow transplantation and then followed those same cells after transplant. The research as a whole found: Biological reproducibility was not examined directly, but technical replication error appeared to be minimal. PCR primers changed over time for some patients, so nucleotide-level comparison across those patients' samples was not possible. In tolerant patients, the expansion of donor-specific Tregs was greater than global Treg expansion, suggesting that the expansion was antigen-driven rather than nonspecific. Expanding Tregs with activated donor B cells appeared to identify the most biologically relevant and donor-specific TCRbeta repertoire. Because the study included only a small number of patients, the results must be confirmed in larger populations and under other immunosuppression protocols.

The transplants used related donors along with nonmyeloablative bone marrow transplantation, and in the human trials mixed chimerism was transient. Thawed PBMCs were FACS-sorted into unstimulated Tregs (CD4+CD25+CD127-), CD4+ non-Tregs (CD4+CD25-), CD4 cells and CD8 cells. Patients were several combined kidney and bone marrow transplant recipients from the ITN036ST trial, and only these trial subjects had samples available. Healthy control blood was processed by Ficoll density gradient to PBMCs and cryopreserved; patient PBMCs were collected before and after transplant. Genomic DNA was extracted from sorted cells with the QIAGEN DNeasy Blood and Tissue Kit for TCRbeta CDR3 sequencing. Through immunoSEQ, high-throughput TCRbeta CDR3 sequencing was done commercially, including PCR amplification with internal controls and bias correction. The original pipeline was this. A unique productive TCRbeta sequence was defined by the CDR3 nucleotide sequence when primers matched, and otherwise by the CDR3 amino acid sequence together with the Vbeta and Jbeta genes. To correct for sorting error, sequences found in more than one sorted population at a frequency ratio of 2:1 or less were discarded, and the remaining shared sequences were assigned to the population with the higher frequency. Sequences were defined as donor-reactive when expanded at least 5-fold in CFSE-low cells versus unstimulated cells and present at a frequency of at least 0.01% in CFSE-low cells. Jensen-Shannon divergence, calculated on the top 100 TCRbeta sequences ranked by frequency, was used to quantify repertoire divergence. For samples with multiple sequencing runs, sorting error was corrected in each run separately before the runs were combined. This is the immuneACCESS table as TCRdb keeps it, with only in-frame sequences that have V and J called. A part of the clones is gone; compared with another copy, unresolved V genes explain less than half, and the rest is unexplained. From that table come the V and J calls and clone size; the DNA was used to work out D and trimming. This sample gives tens of thousands of clones in total; 93% of them show up just once. Clones ranked in the top ten supply about 1.5% of the sample.

With respect to this clone: It lacks a known antigen. No qualities accompany the bases; no much larger clone lies one base away.

The receptor's source is a human patient who received a combined kidney and bone marrow transplant. Some T cells present after a transplant may be cells of the graft donor. The sample in question was CD4+ T cells from blood (PBMCs), obtained 12 months after the transplant.

The DNA reads TGCAGCGTCTCACAGGGGGCGGAAGGAGATACGCAGTATTTT. It encodes CSVSQGAEGDTQYF. The chain is assembled from TRBV29-1 and TRBJ2-3, with 9 central nucleotides matching TRBD1. Trimming takes 6 bases off V and 5 bases off J; junction bases not matched to a gene: 9. There are 14 amino acids in the CDR3, from cysteine to phenylalanine inclusive. Of all the DNA, just the CDR3 is kept, 42 bases in frame from base 1. The germline V gene specifies SQVTM as CDR1 and ANQGSEA as CDR2.